This T cell receptor beta chain stems from a study of T-cell reconstitution after alpha-beta-depleted transplantation in children. TCRbeta library preparation incorporated unique molecular identifiers. TCRdb reanalysed the PCR reads using MiXCR and keeps one entry per CDR3 protein. The sample contains 70,000 to 100,000 distinct CDR3 sequences, 12% of which appear only once. Trimming took 6 bases from V and 2 from J, leaving 11 bases between them. CDR3 length: 13 residues. The clonotype originates from a human donor who donated a stem cell graft to a child with inherited bone marrow failure. Sequenced material: PBMCs from the stem cell graft donor, taken from the stem cell graft. The chain carries TRBV12-3 or TRBV12-4 and TRBJ2-7; D unclear. This chain's CDR3 is CASRQQEPYEQYF. CDR3 in DNA: TGTGCCAGCAGACAGCAGGAGCCCTACGAGCAGTACTTC.